This T cell receptor beta chain stems from a study of cytomegalovirus exposure and HLA in healthy donors. On the study more broadly: Genotyping of some 390 donors showed that 80% to 85% belonged to the Caucasian-associated ancestry cluster.

The study ran its PCR with 60 Vbeta and 13 Jbeta primers. TCRdb's table, derived via immunoSEQ multiplex PCR, lists solely in-frame clones and lacks some. This table has under 200,000 clones, 65% to 85% appearing once. As to this clone: Its antigen is currently unknown.

Whole-study findings and limits: The study designated about 180 TCR beta chains cytomegalovirus-associated. In terms of immune exposure information, only CMV serostatus was available. Previous analysis showed most TCR beta V segments were productive about 87% or about 30% of the time.

The sample taken for sequencing was PBMCs. This receptor was taken from a woman aged 45-65 years in good health and CMV-seropositive.

CDR3 bases: TGTGCCAGCAGTTACTCGCGCCTTAGCACAGATACGCAGTATTTT. Its translation is CASSYSRLSTDTQYF. The V and J genes are TRBV6-6 and TRBJ2-3; D gene uncertain. Germline loops: CDR1 MNHNY, CDR2 SVGAGI (reference sequence). The CDR3 spans 15 residues. V was cut by 0 bases and J by 0 bases, with 7 bases left in between.